The 21 T cell receptor beta chains below were found in one sample sequenced in a study of T-cell reconstitution after alpha-beta-depleted transplantation in children. The TCRbeta library was prepared with unique molecular identifiers. One entry per CDR3 protein results from TCRdb running MiXCR on the PCR reads. Among 350,000 to 400,000 distinct CDR3 sequences listed, just over 20% were seen once. The source was PBMCs from the stem cell graft donor, collected from the stem cell graft. These TCRs come from a human donor who donated a stem cell graft to a child with acute myeloid leukemia.

This clonotype was detected ten times or more. V and J are TRBV28 and TRBJ2-6, with TRBD1 identical over 9 bases. This CDR3 comprises 17 residues. Germline CDR1 MDHEN, CDR2 SYDVKM. J was trimmed by 3 bases and V by 3 bases; bases with no gene match: 6. The CDR3 sequence is CASSFRTGEVGANVLTF. In DNA form, the CDR3 reads TGTGCCAGCAGTTTTAGGACAGGGGAAGTTGGGGCCAACGTCCTGACTTTC.

Only a few counts were recorded for this clonotype. This chain links TRBV12-3 or TRBV12-4 with TRBJ1-2, with 8 positions matching TRBD1. The CDR3 is made up of 15 amino acids. Unmatched junction bases numbered 3, after V lost 2 bases and J lost 1 base. The CDR3 sequence is CASSLSGQVNYGYTF. As DNA, the CDR3 is TGTGCCAGCAGTTTATCGGGACAGGTTAACTATGGCTACACCTTC.

This chain uses TRBV20-1 with TRBJ2-1, with a weak D call TRBD2 (6 bases). Trimming took 5 bases from V and 0 from J, leaving 11 bases between them. CDR1 is DFQATT, CDR2 SNEGSKA, per germline (reference sequence). This CDR3 spans 14 amino acids. The CDR3 nucleotides read TGCAGTGCTCAGGGACTTCGCTCCTACAATGAGCAGTTCTTC. Translating it yields CSAQGLRSYNEQFF.

The chain combines TRBV12-3 or TRBV12-4 with TRBJ2-1; no firm D call. The CDR3 runs 14 residues. The germline V and J ends were trimmed by 3 bases and 8 bases, with 14 bases remaining between them. The CDR3 DNA is TGTGCCAGCAGTTTGCGGTTGGATGGCGATGAGCAGTTCTTC. As protein: CASSLRLDGDEQFF.

This clonotype was recorded once. This chain joins TRBV28 and TRBJ2-1, with 10 bases lining up with TRBD2. The V gene's germline CDR1 is MDHEN and CDR2 SYDVKM. The CDR3 sequence is 16 residues long. Trimming took 5 bases from V and 2 from J; bases not matched to a gene: 6. The CDR3 loop reads CASSHTLAGAYNEQFF. CDR3 DNA: TGTGCCAGCAGTCATACTCTAGCGGGAGCCTACAATGAGCAGTTCTTC.

This clonotype was counted only a few times. The rearrangement links TRBV4-1 to TRBJ2-1; TRBD2 agrees at 7 bases. The CDR3 extends over 13 amino acids. Per the germline V gene, CDR1 is MGHRA and CDR2 is YSYEKL. Trimming cost V 2 bases and J 8 bases; bases outside gene matches: 3. The CDR3 loop is CASSQPTSDEQFF. CDR3 DNA sequence: TGCGCCAGCAGCCAACCAACTAGCGATGAGCAGTTCTTC.

The V call is TRBV7-3, the J call TRBJ2-1, with D hard to call. Germline CDR1 reads SGHTA; CDR2 reads FQGTGA. Deletions cut 0 bases from V and 7 bases from J, with 10 bases between. The CDR3 sequence is 14 residues long. This CDR3 reads CASSLTPLGNEQFF. CDR3 bases: TGTGCCAGCAGCTTAACCCCGTTGGGGAATGAGCAGTTCTTC.

In this sample, this clonotype turned up many times. The CDR3 DNA is TGCAGTGCTAAATCGAACCTAGAGCAGTACTTC. It yields the protein CSAKSNLEQYF. This chain connects TRBV20-1 to TRBJ2-7; D gene uncertain. The CDR3 sequence is 11 residues long. Germline loops: CDR1 DFQATT, CDR2 SNEGSKA (reference sequence). V lost 4 bases and J 7 bases, leaving 11 bases between the germline ends.

V and J are TRBV12-3 or TRBV12-4 and TRBJ2-7; D gene uncertain. The CDR3 totals 15 residues. Trimming left V 6 bases short and J 0 bases short, with 15 bases between. The CDR3 DNA is TGTGCCAGCAGCCCCCCTATGATGGGCTCCTACGAGCAGTACTTC. This codes for CASSPPMMGSYEQYF.

V gene TRBV4-1 combines with J gene TRBJ2-4, with TRBD2 matching over 8 bases. In germline, CDR1 is MGHRA, CDR2 YSYEKL. Trimming cost V 1 base and J 7 bases; bases outside gene matches: 6. This CDR3 contains 15 residues. CDR3 in DNA: TGCGCCAGCAGCCAAGTTCGGGAGGGAGGGAACATTCAGTACTTC. Translation: CASSQVREGGNIQYF.

This clonotype was observed many times. The J gene is TRBJ2-3, the V gene TRBV7-9, with 9 bases lining up with TRBD2. The CDR3 is 15 amino acids. Germline-derived CDR1 and CDR2 are SEHNR and FQNEAQ (reference sequence). V gave up 3 bases and J gave up 0 bases; unmatched junction bases: 1. CDR3 protein: CASSFSGRSTDTQYF. Here the CDR3 DNA reads TGTGCCAGCAGCTTCAGCGGGAGGAGCACAGATACGCAGTATTTT.

The rearrangement links TRBV4-1 to TRBJ1-1, with D possibly being TRBD1 (5 bases). The germline V gene has CDR1 MGHRA and CDR2 YSYEKL. The CDR3 has 13 residues. V was cut by 1 base and J by 7 bases, with 10 bases left in between. CDR3 DNA: TGCGCCAGCAGCCAAGGGGGCTCAGGTGAAGCTTTCTTT. Translation gives CASSQGGSGEAFF.

This clonotype was recorded many times. The rearrangement joins TRBV28 to TRBJ2-5; 11 bases match TRBD2. Trimming cost V 5 bases and J 3 bases; bases outside gene matches: 5. This CDR3 has 15 amino acids. Germline CDR1 is MDHEN and CDR2 is SYDVKM. DNA of the CDR3: TGTGCCAGCAGTACGACTAGCGGGGAGAAAGAGACCCAGTACTTC. Protein: CASSTTSGEKETQYF.

This clonotype was counted a few times. The rearrangement joins TRBV28 to TRBJ2-7; 7 positions match TRBD1. Trimming took 6 bases from V and 2 from J; bases not matched to a gene: 4. Per the germline V gene, CDR1 is MDHEN and CDR2 is SYDVKM. CDR3 size: 13 residues. DNA of the CDR3: TGTGCCAGCAGGTTGACAGGGACCTACGAGCAGTACTTC. Encoded protein: CASRLTGTYEQYF.

A few counts support this clonotype. The rearrangement links TRBV28 to TRBJ1-5; D uncertain. Germline V gene lookup returns CDR1 MDHEN and CDR2 SYDVKM. Trimming took 6 bases from V and 3 from J, leaving 15 bases between them. The CDR3 contains 15 residues. CDR3 coding DNA: TGTGCCAGCAGGGGAGGGCTTTTGCCCAATCAGCCCCAGCATTTT. This codes for CASRGGLLPNQPQHF.

In its sample, this clonotype was seen many times. This rearrangement joins TRBV29-1 to TRBJ2-2, with D hard to call. Germline V gives CDR1 SQVTM, CDR2 ANQGSEA. This CDR3 spans 12 amino acids. V dropped 7 bases and J dropped 4 bases, with 10 bases sitting between them. CDR3 sequence reads: CSGVSGTGELFF. CDR3 bases: TGCAGCGGCGTTTCGGGCACCGGGGAGCTGTTTTTT.

This clonotype was picked up a small number of times. The rearrangement links TRBV12-3 or TRBV12-4 to TRBJ2-7; 9 bases fit TRBD1. The CDR3 sequence is 15 residues long. The junction had 9 bases not matched to a gene; V was cut back by 3 bases and J by 6 bases. The CDR3 region is CASSFEGTGSLEQYF. Written as DNA, the CDR3 is TGTGCCAGCAGTTTCGAGGGGACAGGGTCTCTCGAGCAGTACTTC.

This clonotype was found many times. The CDR3 is CSAYQGGENTEAFF. The CDR3 coding sequence is TGCAGTGCTTATCAGGGAGGGGAGAACACTGAAGCTTTCTTT. V and J are TRBV20-1 and TRBJ1-1; D may be TRBD1 (5 bases). Germline CDR1 reads DFQATT; CDR2 reads SNEGSKA (reference sequence). The CDR3 sequence is 14 residues long. Trimming cost V 5 bases and J 1 base, with 14 bases left between them.

The sample holds a few counts of this clonotype. The rearrangement links TRBV28 to TRBJ2-1; D is unclear. Germline CDR1 MDHEN, CDR2 SYDVKM. The CDR3 is 14 residues long. V lost 7 bases and J 0 bases, leaving 10 bases between the germline ends. The CDR3 sequence: CASKAESSYNEQFF. DNA for the CDR3: TGTGCCAGCAAGGCAGAGAGCTCCTACAATGAGCAGTTCTTC.

This clonotype was seen ten or more times. The V gene is TRBV20-1, the J gene TRBJ1-2, with a tentative D call TRBD1 (5 bases). Deletions cut 6 bases from V and 2 bases from J, with 10 bases between. CDR3 length: 12 residues. Looked up from germline, CDR1 is DFQATT and CDR2 is SNEGSKA (reference sequence). CDR3 residues: CSAPGPNYGYTF. The CDR3 DNA reads as TGCAGTGCACCGGGGCCCAACTATGGCTACACCTTC.

This clonotype was seen at least ten times. The chain carries TRBV20-1 and TRBJ2-1, with 10 positions matching TRBD1. The length of the CDR3 is 15 residues. Germline trimming cut 2 bases from V and 4 bases from J; bases unmatched to any gene: 5. CDR1 and CDR2 (germline): DFQATT, SNEGSKA (reference sequence). CDR3 nucleotide sequence: TGCAGTGCTAGACTACCGGGACAGGGGTACAATGAGCAGTTCTTC. Its protein product is CSARLPGQGYNEQFF.